The following is a T cell receptor beta chain sequence with its context. These data originate in a study of T cells of healthy individuals. MiXCR, applied by TCRdb to the 5' RACE reads, yields one record per CDR3 protein. The table shows more than 60,000 distinct CDR3 sequences, with roughly 17% occurring only once. This clonotype was sampled from a human donor in good health.

The CDR3 DNA is TGTGCCAGCAGCCTTCTACAGGGGCCTAATTCACCCCTCCACTTT. Protein product: CASSLLQGPNSPLHF. This rearrangement joins TRBV7-9 to TRBJ1-6, with 7 bases that match TRBD1. J was trimmed by 6 bases and V by 5 bases; bases with no gene match: 7. Looked up from germline, CDR1 is SEHNR and CDR2 is FQNEAQ (reference sequence). The CDR3 sequence is 15 residues long. The variable domain in full, completed from reference TRBV7-9 and TRBJ1-6, reads DTGVSQNPRHKITKRGQNVTFRCDPISEHNRLYWYRQTLGQGPEFLTYFQNEAQLEKSRLLSDRFSAERPKGSFSTLEIQRTEQGDSAMYLCASSLLQGPNSPLHFGNGTRLTVT.